The TCR delta chain under discussion was sequenced for a study of gamma-delta chains in newborns, infants, children. The wider study: Microbial exposure reportedly drives polyclonal innate γδ T cell expansion after birth.

TCRdb reprocessed the reads through CATT. Here the sample spans 7,000 to 9,500 delta-chain clones, under 25% being singletons. This CDR3 has 19 residues. V gave up 1 base and J gave up 0 bases; unmatched junction bases: 13. CDR1 and CDR2 (germline): GEAIGNYY, EKD. This TCR came from a child who was a newborn, infant or young child, either healthy, febrile or measles-vaccinated (not recorded which). Sample: blood. The chain links TRDV2 to TRDJ2; 7 bases are shared with TRDD3. The chain's CDR3 is CACDTLHSGGSALTAQLFF. The CDR3 DNA sequence: TGTGCCTGTGACACGTTACACTCTGGGGGGTCAGCTTTGACAGCACAACTCTTCTTT.